Sequencing of this T cell receptor (beta chain) was carried out in a study of blood T cells in healthy people across ages. Broader study findings: More naive CD4+ cells and higher diversity were found in long-lived than in aged donors.

As for this clonotype: What it binds is unknown.

A second PCR, run for roughly 7 to 11 cycles, used a sample-barcoded 5' primer plus a J-beta primer mix. With 12 random nucleotides, a template-switch adaptor tagged each individual cDNA molecule. TCRdb reprocessed the 5' RACE reads with MiXCR, giving one entry per CDR3 protein. The repertoire holds roughly 800,000 distinct CDR3 sequences, with roughly 50% as singletons. The V gene's germline CDR1 is MNHEY and CDR2 SVGEGT. CDR3 length equals 12 residues. V lost 3 bases to trimming and J lost 4 bases, with 6 bases between them. Sequenced: blood. The rearrangement uses TRBV6-2 or TRBV6-3 and TRBJ1-1; D is uncertain. This receptor was identified in a man aged 30 to 45 in good health. CDR3 sequence (DNA): TGTGCCAGCAGTTATGCTCTCACTGAAGCTTTCTTT. This codes for CASSYALTEAFF.